The T cell receptor (beta chain) under discussion was sequenced for a study of long-term antiretroviral therapy in people with HIV. Findings and limits, study-wide: HIV repertoires showed narrower CDR3 length ranges than controls.

Prior to DNA extraction, the samples held 1-10 million cryopreserved PBMC. The CDR3 length is 15 residues. Germline assignment: CDR1 SSHAT and CDR2 FNYEAQ (reference sequence). With 1 base clipped from V and 7 bases from J, the junction kept 4 bases outside the gene matches. The assay, immunoSEQ v3.0, was run at survey level. Samples were sequenced targeting roughly 40,000-50,000 T-cell genomes each. Assay used: immunoSEQ multiplex PCR; TCRdb lists only in-frame clones, some missing. The table records around 21,000 clones, roughly 84% of them present only once. Remarks on this clone: Its target is unknown.

The chain is built from TRBV7-7 and TRBJ2-1, with 10 bases identical to TRBD2. This sequence was found in a woman in her forties or fifties with HIV. The specimen comprised unsorted PBMCs, sampled 1.9 years after starting antiretroviral therapy. The CDR3 DNA is TGTGCCAGCAGCTTAGAAGCGGGGGGGCGGAATGAGCAGTTCTTC. Amino acid sequence: CASSLEAGGRNEQFF.